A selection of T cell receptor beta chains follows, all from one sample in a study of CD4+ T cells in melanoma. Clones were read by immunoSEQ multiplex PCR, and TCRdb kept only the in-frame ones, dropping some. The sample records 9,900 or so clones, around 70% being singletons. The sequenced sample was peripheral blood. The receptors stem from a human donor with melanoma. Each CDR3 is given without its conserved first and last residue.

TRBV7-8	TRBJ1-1	ASSLTTNTEAF
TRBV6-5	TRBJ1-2	ASTRQGLGYT
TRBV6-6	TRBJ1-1	ASSYSINRLDTEAF
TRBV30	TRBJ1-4	AWSPPPTNEKLF
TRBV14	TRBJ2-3	ASSQDLSDTQY
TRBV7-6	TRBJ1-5	ASSRGQGGNQPQH
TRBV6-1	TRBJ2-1	ASSSDGGAYNEQF
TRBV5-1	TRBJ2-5	ASSLGRAETQY
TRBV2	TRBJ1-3	ASRNNPTLVSGNTIY
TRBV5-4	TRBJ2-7	ASSLGRGPTYEQY
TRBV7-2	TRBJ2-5	ASSPRTSKETQY
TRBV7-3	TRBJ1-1	ASSQAAGGEAF
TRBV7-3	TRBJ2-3	ASSYDRGGTDTQY
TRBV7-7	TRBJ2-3	ASSLAEADTQY
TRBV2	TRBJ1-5	ASSAEANQPQH
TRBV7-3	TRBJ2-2	ASSFSGGANTGELF
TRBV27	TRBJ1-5	ASSFRDGRVQPQH
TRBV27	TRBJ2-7	ASSLTGGEQY
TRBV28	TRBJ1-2	ASSLAEANYGYT
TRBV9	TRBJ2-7	ASSVEGSYEQY
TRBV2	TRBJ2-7	ASSDWGGRYEQY
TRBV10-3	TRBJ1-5	AISDRDSNQPQH
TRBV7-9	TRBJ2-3	ASSLPVIHTQY
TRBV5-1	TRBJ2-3	ASSLVASGGLDTQY
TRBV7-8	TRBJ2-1	ASSPRTSGGAKKF
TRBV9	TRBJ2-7	ASSLGLADSYEQY
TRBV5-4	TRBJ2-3	ASSWSIRTDTQY
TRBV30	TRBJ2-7	AWSYRESREQY
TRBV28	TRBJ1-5	ASSLPDGGGNQPQH
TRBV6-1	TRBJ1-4	ASRTRQGPEKLF
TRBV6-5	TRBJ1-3	ASSPRGPGNTIY
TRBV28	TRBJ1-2	ASSLRGLGGYT
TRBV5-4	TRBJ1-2	ASSLSQGRNYGYT
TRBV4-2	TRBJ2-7	ASSQSGTAPYEQY
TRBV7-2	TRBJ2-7	ASSPGSAGAYEQY